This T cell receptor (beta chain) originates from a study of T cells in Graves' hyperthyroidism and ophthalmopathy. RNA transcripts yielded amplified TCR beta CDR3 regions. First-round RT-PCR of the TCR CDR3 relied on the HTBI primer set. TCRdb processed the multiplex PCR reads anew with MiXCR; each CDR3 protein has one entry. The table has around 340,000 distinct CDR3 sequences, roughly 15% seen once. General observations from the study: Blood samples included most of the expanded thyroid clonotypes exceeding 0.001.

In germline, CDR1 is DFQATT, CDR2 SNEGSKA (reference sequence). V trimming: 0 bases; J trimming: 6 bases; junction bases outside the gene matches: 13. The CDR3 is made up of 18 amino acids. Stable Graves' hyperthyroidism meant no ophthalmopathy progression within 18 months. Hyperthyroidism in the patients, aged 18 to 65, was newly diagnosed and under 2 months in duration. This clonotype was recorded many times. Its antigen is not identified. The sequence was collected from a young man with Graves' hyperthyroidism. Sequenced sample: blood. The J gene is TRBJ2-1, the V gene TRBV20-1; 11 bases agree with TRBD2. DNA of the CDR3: TGCAGTGCTAGAGATGTATATAGCGGGAGGGCCGAGGTCAATGAGCAGTTCTTC. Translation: CSARDVYSGRAEVNEQFF.